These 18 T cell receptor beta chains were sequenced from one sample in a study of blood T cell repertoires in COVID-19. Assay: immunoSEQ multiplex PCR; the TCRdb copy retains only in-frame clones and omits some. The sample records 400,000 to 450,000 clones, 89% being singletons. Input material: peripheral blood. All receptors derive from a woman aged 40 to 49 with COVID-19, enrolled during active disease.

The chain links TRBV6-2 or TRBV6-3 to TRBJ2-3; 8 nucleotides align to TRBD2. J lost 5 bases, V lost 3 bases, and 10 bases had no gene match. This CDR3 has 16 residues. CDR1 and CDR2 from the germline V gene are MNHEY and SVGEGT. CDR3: CASSYWSGRAGDTQYF. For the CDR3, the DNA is TGTGCCAGCAGTTATTGGAGCGGGAGAGCAGGAGATACGCAGTATTTT.

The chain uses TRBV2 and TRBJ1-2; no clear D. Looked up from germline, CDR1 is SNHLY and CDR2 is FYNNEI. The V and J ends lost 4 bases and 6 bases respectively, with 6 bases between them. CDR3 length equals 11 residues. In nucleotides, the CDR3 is TGTGCCAGCAGTGTAGAGAATGGCTACACCTTC. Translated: CASSVENGYTF.

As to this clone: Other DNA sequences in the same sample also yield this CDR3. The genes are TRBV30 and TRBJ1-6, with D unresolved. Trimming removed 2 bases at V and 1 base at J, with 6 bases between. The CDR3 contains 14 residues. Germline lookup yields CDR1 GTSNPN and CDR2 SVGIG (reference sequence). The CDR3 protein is CAWSRESYNSPLHF. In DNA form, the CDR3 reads TGTGCCTGGAGTCGGGAGTCCTATAATTCACCCCTCCACTTT.

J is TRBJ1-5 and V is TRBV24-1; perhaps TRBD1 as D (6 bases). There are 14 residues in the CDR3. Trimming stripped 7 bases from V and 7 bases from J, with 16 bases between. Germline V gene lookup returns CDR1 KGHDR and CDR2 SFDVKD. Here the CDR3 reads CATSPQGLDQPQHF. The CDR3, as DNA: TGTGCCACCAGCCCTCAGGGGTTGGACCAGCCCCAGCATTTT.

CDR3 amino acids: CASGQFDNQPQHF. In DNA, the CDR3 is TGTGCCAGCGGCCAATTCGACAATCAGCCCCAGCATTTT. This chain joins TRBV5-5 and TRBJ1-5; D is undetermined. V gave up 7 bases and J gave up 3 bases, with 11 bases separating them. The CDR3 loop spans 13 amino acids. In germline, CDR1 is SGHKS, CDR2 YYEKEE (reference sequence).

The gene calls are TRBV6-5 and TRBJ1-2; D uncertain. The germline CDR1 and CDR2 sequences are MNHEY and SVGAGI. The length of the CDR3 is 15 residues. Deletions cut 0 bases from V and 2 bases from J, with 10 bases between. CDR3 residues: CASSYSRPENYGYTF. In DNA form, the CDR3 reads TGTGCCAGCAGTTACTCGAGGCCCGAAAACTATGGCTACACCTTC.

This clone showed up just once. CDR3 nucleotide sequence: TGTGCCAGTAGTCACAGGGGGCCAGGCAATCAGCCCCAGCATTTT. It translates to CASSHRGPGNQPQHF. This chain links TRBV19 with TRBJ1-5; 9 bases are shared with TRBD1. Trimming at V came to 5 bases and at J to 2 bases, leaving 4 bases not matched to a gene. The germline V gene has CDR1 LNHDA and CDR2 SQIVND (reference sequence). The CDR3 totals 15 residues.

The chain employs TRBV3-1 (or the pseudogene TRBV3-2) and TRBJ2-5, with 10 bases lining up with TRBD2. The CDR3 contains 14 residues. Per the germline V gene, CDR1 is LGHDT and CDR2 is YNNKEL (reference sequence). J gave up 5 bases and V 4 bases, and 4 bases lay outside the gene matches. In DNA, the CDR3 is TGTGCCAGCAGCCTAGCGGGGGGAGTCGAGACCCAGTACTTC. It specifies CASSLAGGVETQYF.

CDR3 sequence: CASSVAGAANEKLFF. In DNA, the CDR3 is TGTGCCAGCAGCGTAGCTGGGGCAGCTAATGAAAAACTGTTTTTT. The rearrangement joins TRBV9 to TRBJ1-4; D perhaps matches TRBD1 (5 bases). The CDR3 has 15 amino acids. Looked up from germline, CDR1 is SGDLS and CDR2 is YYNGEE. Trimming removed 0 bases from V and 3 bases from J, with 9 bases in between.

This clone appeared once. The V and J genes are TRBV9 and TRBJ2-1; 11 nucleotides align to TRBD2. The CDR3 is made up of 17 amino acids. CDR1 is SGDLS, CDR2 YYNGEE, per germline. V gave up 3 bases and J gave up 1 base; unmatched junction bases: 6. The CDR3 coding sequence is TGTGCCAGCAGCGCCCAGACTAGCGGGGCTTCCTACAATGAGCAGTTCTTC. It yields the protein CASSAQTSGASYNEQFF.

CDR3 in DNA: TGTGCCAGCAGCCTCGGGACAAGGGATGAAAAACTGTTTTTT. This codes for CASSLGTRDEKLFF. The chain has TRBV3-1 (or the pseudogene TRBV3-2) and TRBJ1-4; a possible D gene is TRBD1 (6 bases). The CDR3 has 14 amino acids. V lost 4 bases to trimming and J lost 6 bases, with 12 bases between them. In germline, CDR1 is LGHDT, CDR2 YNNKEL (reference sequence).

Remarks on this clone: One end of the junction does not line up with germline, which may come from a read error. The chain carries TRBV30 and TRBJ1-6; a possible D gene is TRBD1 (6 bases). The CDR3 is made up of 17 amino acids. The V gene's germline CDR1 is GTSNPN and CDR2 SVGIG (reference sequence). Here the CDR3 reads CAGRDLDKGVYNSPLHF. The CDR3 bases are TGTGCCGGGAGAGACTTGGATAAGGGGGTCTATAATTCACCCCTCCACTTT.

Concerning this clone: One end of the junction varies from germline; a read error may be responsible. CDR3 residues: CASNLPTGAFQPQHF. In DNA, the CDR3 is TGTGCCAGCAATTTACCGACAGGGGCGTTTCAGCCCCAGCATTTT. The chain combines TRBV28 with TRBJ1-5, with 8 bases lining up with TRBD1. The CDR3 length is 15 residues. In germline, CDR1 is MDHEN, CDR2 SYDVKM. Drawing the rest from reference TRBV28 and TRBJ1-5, the complete variable domain is DVKVTQSSRYLVKRTGEKVFLECVQDMDHENMFWYRQDPGLGLRLIYFSYDVKMKEKGDIPEGYSVSREKKERFSLILESASTNQTSMYLCASNLPTGAFQPQHFGDGTRLSIL.

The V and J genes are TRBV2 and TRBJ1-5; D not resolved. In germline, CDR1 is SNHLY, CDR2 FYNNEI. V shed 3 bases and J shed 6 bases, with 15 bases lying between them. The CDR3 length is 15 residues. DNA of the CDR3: TGTGCCAGCAGTGAGGGCGGGGATCGGGGTCAGCCCCAGCATTTT. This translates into CASSEGGDRGQPQHF.

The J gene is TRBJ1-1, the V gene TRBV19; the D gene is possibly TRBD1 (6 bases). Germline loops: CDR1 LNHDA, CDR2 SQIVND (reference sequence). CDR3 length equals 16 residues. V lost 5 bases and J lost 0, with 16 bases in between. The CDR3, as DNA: TGTGCCAGTAGTTTCCAGACAGGATCCATGAACACTGAAGCTTTCTTT. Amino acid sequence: CASSFQTGSMNTEAFF. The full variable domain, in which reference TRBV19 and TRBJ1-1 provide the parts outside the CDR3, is DGGITQSPKYLFRKEGQNVTLSCEQNLNHDAMYWYRQDPGQGLRLIYYSQIVNDFQKGDIAEGYSVSREKKESFPLTVTSAQKNPTAFYLCASSFQTGSMNTEAFFGQGTRLTVV.

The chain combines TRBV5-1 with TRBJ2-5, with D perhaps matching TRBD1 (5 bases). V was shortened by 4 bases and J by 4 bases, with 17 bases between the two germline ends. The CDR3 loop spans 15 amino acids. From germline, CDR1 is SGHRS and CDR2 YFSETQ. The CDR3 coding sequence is TGCGCCAGCAGCAGGTACCAGCAGGGCTCAGAGACCCAGTACTTC. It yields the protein CASSRYQQGSETQYF.

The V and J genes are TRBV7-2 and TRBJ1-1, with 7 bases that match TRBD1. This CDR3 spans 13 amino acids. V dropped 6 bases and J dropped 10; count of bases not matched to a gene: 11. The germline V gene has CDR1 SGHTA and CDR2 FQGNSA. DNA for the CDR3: TGTGCCAGCAGATTACCCGGGACAGAGAGAGCTTTCTTT. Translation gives CASRLPGTERAFF.

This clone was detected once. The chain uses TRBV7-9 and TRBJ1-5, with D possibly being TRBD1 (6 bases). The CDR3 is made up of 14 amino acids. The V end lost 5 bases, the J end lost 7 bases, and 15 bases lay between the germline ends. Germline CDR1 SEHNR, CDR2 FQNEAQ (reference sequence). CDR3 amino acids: CASSLGGLGQPQHF. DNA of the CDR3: TGTGCCAGCAGCCTGGGGGGGCTCGGGCAGCCCCAGCATTTT.